Sequencing of this TCR beta chain was carried out in a study of blood T cell repertoires in COVID-19. Background on the study: PBMCs, B-cell-depleted T cells, or T cells were the source of the cDNA or gDNA that made up the material.

Authors' data handling: Amplification from reference gene primers served as the basis for estimated nucleated cell counts. TCRdb keeps only in-frame clones here, not all; method: immunoSEQ multiplex PCR. The D gene and trimming were derived from the DNA, and the V and J assignments and clone size from that table. The sample holds hundreds of thousands of clones, around 89% seen once. The CDR3 contains 13 residues. V gave up 6 bases and J gave up 3 bases, with 10 bases separating them. Per germline, CDR1 SGDLS and CDR2 YYNGEE. Sample: PBMCs or T cells enriched from blood (not recorded which). The clonotype originates from a woman in her thirties who had recovered from COVID-19. The V gene is TRBV9, the J gene TRBJ1-3; no clear D gene. CDR3 nucleotides: TGTGCCAGCACAAGGGAGGATGGAAACACCATATATTTT. It translates to CASTREDGNTIYF.